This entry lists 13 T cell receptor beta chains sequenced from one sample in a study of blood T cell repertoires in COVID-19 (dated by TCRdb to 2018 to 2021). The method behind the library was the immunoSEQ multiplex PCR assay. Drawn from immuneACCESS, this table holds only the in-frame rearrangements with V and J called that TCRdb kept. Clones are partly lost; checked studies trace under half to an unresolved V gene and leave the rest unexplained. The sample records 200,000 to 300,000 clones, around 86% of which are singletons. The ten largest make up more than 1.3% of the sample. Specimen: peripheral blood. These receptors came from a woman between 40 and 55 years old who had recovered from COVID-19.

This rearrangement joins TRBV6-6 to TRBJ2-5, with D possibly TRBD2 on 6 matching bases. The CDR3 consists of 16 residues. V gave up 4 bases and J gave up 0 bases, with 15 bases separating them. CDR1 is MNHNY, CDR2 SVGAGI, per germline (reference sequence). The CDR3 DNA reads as TGTGCCAGCAGTTCCCAATTCCGGGACTACCAAGAGACCCAGTACTTC. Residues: CASSSQFRDYQETQYF.

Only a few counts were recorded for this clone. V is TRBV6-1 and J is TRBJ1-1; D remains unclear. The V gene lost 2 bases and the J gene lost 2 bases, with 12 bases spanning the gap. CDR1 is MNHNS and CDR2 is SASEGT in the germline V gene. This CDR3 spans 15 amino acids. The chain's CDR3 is CASSEMILGNTEAFF. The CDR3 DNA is TGTGCCAGCAGTGAAATGATATTGGGCAACACTGAAGCTTTCTTT.

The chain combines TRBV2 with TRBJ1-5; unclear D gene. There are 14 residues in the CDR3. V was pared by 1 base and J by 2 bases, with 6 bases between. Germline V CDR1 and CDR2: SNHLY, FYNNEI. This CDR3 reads CASSEVLRNQPQHF. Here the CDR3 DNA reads TGTGCCAGCAGTGAAGTCCTCCGCAATCAGCCCCAGCATTTT.

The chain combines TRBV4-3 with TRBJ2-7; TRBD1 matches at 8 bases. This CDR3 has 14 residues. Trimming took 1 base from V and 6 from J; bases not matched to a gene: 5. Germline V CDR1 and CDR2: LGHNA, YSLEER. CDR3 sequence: CASSQGAGGGEQYF. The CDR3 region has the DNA TGCGCCAGCAGCCAAGGGGCAGGGGGCGGCGAGCAGTACTTC.

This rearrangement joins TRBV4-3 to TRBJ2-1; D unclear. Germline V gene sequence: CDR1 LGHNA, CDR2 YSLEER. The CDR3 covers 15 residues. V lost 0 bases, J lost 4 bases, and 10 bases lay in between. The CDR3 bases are TGCGCCAGCAGCCAAGATCGAACCGGTTACAATGAGCAGTTCTTC. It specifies CASSQDRTGYNEQFF.

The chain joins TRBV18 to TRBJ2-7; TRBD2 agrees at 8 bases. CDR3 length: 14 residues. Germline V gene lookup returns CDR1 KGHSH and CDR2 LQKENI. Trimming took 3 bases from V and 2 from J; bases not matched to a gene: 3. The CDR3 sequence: CASSPPGGAYEQYF. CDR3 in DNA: TGTGCCAGCTCACCCCCCGGGGGGGCCTACGAGCAGTACTTC.

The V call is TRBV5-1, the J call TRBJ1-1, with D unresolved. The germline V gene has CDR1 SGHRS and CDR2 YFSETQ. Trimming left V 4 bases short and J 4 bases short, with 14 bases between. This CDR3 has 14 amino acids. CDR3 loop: CASSPPSEGTEAFF. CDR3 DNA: TGCGCCAGCAGCCCGCCCTCAGAGGGCACTGAAGCTTTCTTT.

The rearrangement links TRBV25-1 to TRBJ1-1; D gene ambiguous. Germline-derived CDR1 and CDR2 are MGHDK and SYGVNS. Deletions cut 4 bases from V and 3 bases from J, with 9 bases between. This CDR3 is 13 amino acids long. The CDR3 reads CASSAQAYTEAFF. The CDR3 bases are TGTGCCAGCAGTGCTCAGGCTTACACTGAAGCTTTCTTT. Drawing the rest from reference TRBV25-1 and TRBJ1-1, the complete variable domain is EADIYQTPRYLVIGTGKKITLECSQTMGHDKMYWYQQDPGMELHLIHYSYGVNSTEKGDLSSESTVSRIRTEHFPLTLESARPSHTSQYLCASSAQAYTEAFFGQGTRLTVV.

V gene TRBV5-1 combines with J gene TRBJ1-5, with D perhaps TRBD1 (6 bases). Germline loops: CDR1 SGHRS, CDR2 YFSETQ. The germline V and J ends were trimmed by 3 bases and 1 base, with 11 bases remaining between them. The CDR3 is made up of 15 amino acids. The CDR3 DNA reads TGCGCCAGCAGCTCAACGGACAGCAGCAATCAGCCCCAGCATTTT. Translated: CASSSTDSSNQPQHF.

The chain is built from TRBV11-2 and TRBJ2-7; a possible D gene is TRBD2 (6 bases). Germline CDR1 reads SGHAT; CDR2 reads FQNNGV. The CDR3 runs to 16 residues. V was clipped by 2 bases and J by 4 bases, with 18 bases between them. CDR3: CASSLPGDGGLYEQYF. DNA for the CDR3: TGTGCCAGCAGCTTACCCGGGGACGGGGGACTTTACGAGCAGTACTTC. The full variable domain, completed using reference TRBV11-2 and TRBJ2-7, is EAGVAQSPRYKIIEKRQSVAFWCNPISGHATLYWYQQILGQGPKLLIQFQNNGVVDDSQLPKDRFSAERLKGVDSTLKIQPAKLEDSAVYLCASSLPGDGGLYEQYFGPGTRLTVT.

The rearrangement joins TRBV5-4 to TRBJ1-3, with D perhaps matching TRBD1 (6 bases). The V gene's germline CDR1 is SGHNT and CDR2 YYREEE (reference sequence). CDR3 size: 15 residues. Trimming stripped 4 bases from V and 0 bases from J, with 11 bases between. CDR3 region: CASSPRGSSGNTIYF. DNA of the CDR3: TGTGCCAGCAGCCCGAGGGGGAGCTCTGGAAACACCATATATTTT.

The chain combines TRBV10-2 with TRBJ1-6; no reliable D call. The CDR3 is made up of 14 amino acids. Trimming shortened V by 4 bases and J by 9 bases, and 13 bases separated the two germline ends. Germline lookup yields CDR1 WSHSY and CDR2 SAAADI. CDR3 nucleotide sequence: TGCGCCAGCAGTGGCGCCTTGGCGGTTTCACCCCTCCACTTT. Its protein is CASSGALAVSPLHF.

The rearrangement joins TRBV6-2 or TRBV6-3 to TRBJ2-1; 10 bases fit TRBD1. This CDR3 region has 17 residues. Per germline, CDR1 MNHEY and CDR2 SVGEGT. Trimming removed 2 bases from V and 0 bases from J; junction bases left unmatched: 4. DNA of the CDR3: TGTGCCAGCAGTTACCGGGGACAGGGGAGCTCCTACAATGAGCAGTTCTTC. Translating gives CASSYRGQGSSYNEQFF.